The entry below describes one T cell receptor (beta chain). This specimen comes from a study of blood T cell repertoires in COVID-19. Across the whole study: Sites in the United States, Italy and Spain provided acute and convalescent COVID-19 samples. In each case, the material was cDNA or gDNA derived from T cells, B-cell-depleted T cells, or PBMCs.

In the authors' workflow: Nucleated cell counts were estimated from reference gene primer amplification. Clones were read by immunoSEQ multiplex PCR, and TCRdb kept only the in-frame ones, dropping some. The V and J calls and clone size are taken from that table; D and trimming were inferred from the DNA. This sample has approximately 50,000 clones, with around nine tenths found just once. The CDR3 has 15 residues. The germline CDR1 and CDR2 sequences are SGHRS and YFSETQ. Trimming took off 2 bases at V and 0 bases at J, with 6 bases between the two ends. The sequence came from a man in his forties with acute or convalescent COVID-19. The chain carries TRBV5-1 and TRBJ2-6, with D hard to call. Sequenced input: peripheral blood. CDR3 region: CASSFHSSGANVLTF. CDR3 nucleotide sequence: TGCGCCAGCAGCTTCCATTCCTCTGGGGCCAACGTCCTGACTTTC.